This TCR beta chain emerged from a study of regulatory T cells in long-lasting Graves disease. This CDR3 has 13 amino acids. Germline V lookup: CDR1 DFQATT, CDR2 SNEGSKA (reference sequence). Trimming cost V 3 bases and J 6 bases; bases outside gene matches: 3. Noted time point: newly diagnosed GD, antithyroid drugs for less than 3 months. PBMCs were the source of the RNA used for TCR sequencing. HTBI primers from iRepertoire and Arm-PCR of CDR3 regions yielded the TCR beta libraries. TCRdb called the multiplex PCR reads again in MiXCR, with one record for every CDR3 protein. The table shows 250,000 to 400,000 distinct CDR3 sequences, with 15% to 20% occurring only once.

The rearrangement joins TRBV20-1 to TRBJ2-5; 11 bases are shared with TRBD2. The sequencing here drew on peripheral blood mononuclear cells (PBMCs), taken at new diagnosis, from a patient treated with antithyroid drugs. The source of this sequence is a female donor with Graves disease. The DNA for the CDR3 is TGCAGTGCTAGCCGACTAGCGGGGCAGACCCAGTACTTC. Translated, it gives CSASRLAGQTQYF.